This T cell receptor (beta chain) came from a study of OX40 agonist ivuxolimab in advanced cancers. The table came from immunoSEQ multiplex PCR; TCRdb's copy has only in-frame clones and leaves some out. The sample contains 7,500 to 10,000 clones, just under 70% of which appear only once. Notes on the study in general: In the 0.1 to 3.0 mg/kg range, CD4+ and CD8+ blood T cells had expanded clonally by week 6.

On this clone: Its cognate antigen is unknown.

This sequence originates from an adult with an advanced solid tumor such as melanoma, head and neck, liver or kidney cancer. Sequences were derived from CD4+ or CD8+ T cells sorted from blood, sampled in a trial of the OX40 agonist ivuxolimab.

CDR3 coding DNA: TGTGCCAGCAGCTTGGCAGCAGATACGCAGTATTTT. This gives the protein CASSLAADTQYF. The J gene is TRBJ2-3, the V gene TRBV5-6, with D unclear. The V gene's germline CDR1 is SGHDT and CDR2 YYEEEE. V lost 0 bases and J lost 4, with 3 bases in between. CDR3 size: 12 residues. Supplemented by reference TRBV5-6 and TRBJ2-3, the full variable domain reads DAGVTQSPTHLIKTRGQQVTLRCSPKSGHDTVSWYQQALGQGPQFIFQYYEEEERQRGNFPDRFSGHQFPNYSSELNVNALLLGDSALYLCASSLAADTQYFGPGTRLTVL.